This note documents a single T cell receptor (beta chain) sequence. The antigen remains undetermined. The data are from a study of shared clonotypes between healthy human individuals. About the study: Plates per donor: three CD4 naive, three CD4 memory, two CD8 naive, one CD8 memory.

The CDR3 covers 14 residues. V was pared by 4 bases and J by 7 bases, with 8 bases of the junction left unmatched. Germline CDR1 SGHNT, CDR2 YYREEE (reference sequence). Across several immunoSEQ plates, the genomic DNA of each subset was split evenly. The table came from immunoSEQ multiplex PCR; TCRdb's copy has only in-frame clones and leaves some out. The sample shows some 1 million clones, around 76% of them seen only once. Whole-study results and caveats: Clonotypes shared by all four donors outscored non-shared clonotypes in generation probability.

Material: memory CD4+ T cells sorted from blood. The subset denotes: CD45RA-negative fraction. The clonotype originates from a man in his late teens or twenties in good health. This chain connects TRBV5-4 to TRBJ2-1; 7 positions match TRBD2. The CDR3 loop reads CASSPGGSFNEQFF. The CDR3 DNA reads TGTGCCAGCAGCCCGGGCGGGAGTTTTAATGAGCAGTTCTTC.